The rows below give T cell receptor beta chains drawn from one sample of a study of T-cell reconstitution after alpha-beta-depleted transplantation in children. One entry per CDR3 protein results from TCRdb running MiXCR on the PCR reads. The top ten clones hold 23% of a sample with fewer than 350,000 distinct CDR3 sequences, roughly 12% of them seen once. This specimen consisted of peripheral blood, obtained 180 days after TCRalphabeta/CD19-depleted stem cell transplant. The receptor set was obtained from a male patient aged 2-15 years who had a stem cell transplant for chronic granulomatous disease, so the T cells may come from the graft donor. CDR3s include the opening cysteine and the closing phenylalanine or tryptophan. D genes are given only for firm matches. Size tells how often a clone was seen (once, few, many) or the class of an expanded clone, and some rows leave it out.

D gene: -; clone size: many; V gene: TRBV29-1; J gene: TRBJ2-3; CDR3 protein: CSVVPDTQYF; CDR3 DNA: TGCAGCGTTGTCCCAGATACGCAGTATTTT
D gene: TRBD2; clone size: once; V gene: TRBV12-3/TRBV12-4; J gene: TRBJ2-2; CDR3 protein: CASIPDERGLFF; CDR3 DNA: TGTGCCAGCATTCCCGACGAGCGGGGGCTGTTTTTT
D gene: -; clone size: -; V gene: TRBV30; J gene: TRBJ2-2; CDR3 protein: CACPGARGTGELFF; CDR3 DNA: TGTGCCTGTCCCGGCGCGAGAGGGACCGGGGAGCTGTTTTTT
D gene: TRBD1; clone size: many; V gene: TRBV7-8; J gene: TRBJ1-2; CDR3 protein: CASSSQPGQGFGYTF; CDR3 DNA: TGTGCCAGCAGCTCCCAACCGGGACAGGGTTTTGGCTACACCTTC
D gene: -; clone size: many; V gene: TRBV6-5; J gene: TRBJ1-1; CDR3 protein: CASSYDHRGADTEAFF; CDR3 DNA: TGTGCCAGCAGTTACGATCACCGGGGAGCGGACACTGAAGCTTTCTTT
D gene: -; clone size: many; V gene: TRBV18; J gene: TRBJ2-7; CDR3 protein: CASSPPGHQEQYF; CDR3 DNA: TGTGCCAGCTCACCACCGGGACACCAGGAGCAGTACTTC
D gene: -; clone size: many; V gene: TRBV7-2; J gene: TRBJ1-1; CDR3 protein: CASRSGGWNTEAFF; CDR3 DNA: TGTGCCAGCAGGTCGGGCGGATGGAACACTGAAGCTTTCTTT
D gene: TRBD2; clone size: many; V gene: TRBV12-3/TRBV12-4; J gene: TRBJ2-5; CDR3 protein: CASSPPTSGRVVETQYF; CDR3 DNA: TGTGCCAGCAGTCCCCCGACTAGCGGGAGAGTCGTGGAGACCCAGTACTTC
D gene: TRBD1; clone size: -; V gene: TRBV3-1; J gene: TRBJ2-6; CDR3 protein: CASSNPRDRAHKTGANVLTF; CDR3 DNA: TGTGCCAGCAGCAACCCCAGGGACAGGGCTCATAAGACTGGGGCCAACGTCCTGACTTTC
D gene: -; clone size: -; V gene: TRBV5-1; J gene: TRBJ2-7; CDR3 protein: CASSFFKLAEENYEQYF; CDR3 DNA: TGCGCCAGCAGCTTCTTCAAGTTAGCGGAAGAAAACTACGAGCAGTACTTC
D gene: -; clone size: many; V gene: TRBV14; J gene: TRBJ2-7; CDR3 protein: CASSQSLSSYEQYF; CDR3 DNA: TGTGCCAGCAGCCAATCATTGAGCTCCTACGAGCAGTACTTC
D gene: TRBD1; clone size: few; V gene: TRBV18; J gene: TRBJ2-7; CDR3 protein: CASSPYGTGVEQYF; CDR3 DNA: TGTGCCAGCTCACCATACGGGACAGGGGTCGAGCAGTACTTC
D gene: TRBD1; clone size: few; V gene: TRBV12-3/TRBV12-4; J gene: TRBJ1-4; CDR3 protein: CASSPATGGGEKLFF; CDR3 DNA: TGTGCCAGCAGCCCGGCGACAGGGGGAGGGGAAAAACTGTTTTTT
D gene: -; clone size: many; V gene: TRBV20-1; J gene: TRBJ2-3; CDR3 protein: CSAGTESDTQYF; CDR3 DNA: TGCAGTGCCGGTACTGAGTCAGATACGCAGTATTTT
D gene: TRBD2; clone size: many; V gene: TRBV18; J gene: TRBJ2-7; CDR3 protein: CASSPLGLAGGNYEQYF; CDR3 DNA: TGTGCCAGCTCACCCCTCGGACTAGCGGGAGGGAACTACGAGCAGTACTTC
D gene: -; clone size: many; V gene: TRBV29-1; J gene: TRBJ2-1; CDR3 protein: CSVGTRSKGNEQFF; CDR3 DNA: TGCAGCGTCGGGACACGATCCAAGGGAAATGAGCAGTTCTTC
D gene: TRBD2; clone size: many; V gene: TRBV12-3/TRBV12-4; J gene: TRBJ2-3; CDR3 protein: CASSSFSGKHTDTQYF; CDR3 DNA: TGTGCCAGCAGTTCCTTTAGCGGGAAGCACACAGATACGCAGTATTTT
D gene: TRBD2; clone size: many; V gene: TRBV30; J gene: TRBJ2-1; CDR3 protein: CAWGRESGEQFF; CDR3 DNA: TGTGCCTGGGGGCGGGAGAGCGGTGAGCAGTTCTTC
D gene: TRBD2; clone size: many; V gene: TRBV28; J gene: TRBJ2-1; CDR3 protein: CASSPGGESSNEQFF; CDR3 DNA: TGTGCCAGCAGCCCTGGGGGGGAGTCGAGCAATGAGCAGTTCTTC
D gene: -; clone size: many; V gene: TRBV9; J gene: TRBJ2-1; CDR3 protein: CASRPPTPSSYNEQFF; CDR3 DNA: TGTGCCAGCAGACCCCCAACCCCCAGCTCCTACAATGAGCAGTTCTTC
D gene: TRBD2; clone size: -; V gene: TRBV27; J gene: TRBJ2-7; CDR3 protein: CASSQTSGPRDEQYF; CDR3 DNA: TGTGCCAGCAGTCAAACTAGCGGACCCCGGGACGAGCAGTACTTC
D gene: -; clone size: many; V gene: TRBV15; J gene: TRBJ2-7; CDR3 protein: CATSSHLDSRSYEQYF; CDR3 DNA: TGTGCCACCAGCAGCCACCTTGACAGTCGCTCCTACGAGCAGTACTTC
D gene: TRBD1; clone size: many; V gene: TRBV6-2/TRBV6-3; J gene: TRBJ2-2; CDR3 protein: CASTLRQGVCTGELFF; CDR3 DNA: TGTGCCAGCACTTTACGACAGGGGGTATGCACCGGGGAGCTGTTTTTT
D gene: -; clone size: -; V gene: TRBV3-1; J gene: TRBJ2-3; CDR3 protein: CASSQVGSSTDTQYF; CDR3 DNA: TGTGCCAGCAGCCAAGTTGGGTCTAGCACAGATACGCAGTATTTT
D gene: -; clone size: -; V gene: TRBV19; J gene: TRBJ2-3; CDR3 protein: CASTRGRAVGTDTQYF; CDR3 DNA: TGTGCCAGTACCCGCGGCCGTGCCGTGGGCACAGATACGCAGTATTTT
D gene: TRBD1; clone size: many; V gene: TRBV29-1; J gene: TRBJ2-5; CDR3 protein: CSGSTGGGETQYF; CDR3 DNA: TGCAGCGGCTCGACAGGGGGCGGAGAGACCCAGTACTTC
D gene: -; clone size: few; V gene: TRBV18; J gene: TRBJ2-3; CDR3 protein: CASSPPSHTSTDTQYF; CDR3 DNA: TGTGCCAGCTCACCACCTAGTCATACTAGCACAGATACGCAGTATTTT
D gene: TRBD2; clone size: many; V gene: TRBV7-9; J gene: TRBJ2-3; CDR3 protein: CASSLGGGGARTDTQYF; CDR3 DNA: TGTGCCAGCAGCTTAGGAGGCGGGGGGGCCCGCACAGATACGCAGTATTTT
D gene: TRBD1; clone size: many; V gene: TRBV28; J gene: TRBJ2-7; CDR3 protein: CASSSYFKGQGAYEQYF; CDR3 DNA: TGTGCCAGCAGTTCCTACTTCAAGGGACAGGGGGCCTACGAGCAGTACTTC
D gene: TRBD1; clone size: few; V gene: TRBV24-1; J gene: TRBJ2-7; CDR3 protein: CATREPTGTGDYEQYF; CDR3 DNA: TGTGCCACCAGAGAGCCAACCGGGACAGGGGACTACGAGCAGTACTTC
D gene: -; clone size: -; V gene: TRBV7-8; J gene: TRBJ2-1; CDR3 protein: CASSSGARDEQFF; CDR3 DNA: TGTGCCAGCAGCTCGGGAGCACGCGATGAGCAGTTCTTC
D gene: -; clone size: many; V gene: TRBV7-6; J gene: TRBJ2-7; CDR3 protein: CASSSLGSYEQYF; CDR3 DNA: TGTGCCAGCAGCTCCCTCGGCTCCTACGAGCAGTACTTC
D gene: TRBD1; clone size: many; V gene: TRBV25-1; J gene: TRBJ1-2; CDR3 protein: CATGSGTDGYTF; CDR3 DNA: TGTGCCACCGGATCAGGGACAGATGGCTACACCTTC
D gene: TRBD1; clone size: few; V gene: TRBV28; J gene: TRBJ1-5; CDR3 protein: CASSSGQGVRQPQHF; CDR3 DNA: TGTGCCAGCAGTTCAGGGCAGGGGGTTCGGCAGCCCCAGCATTTT
D gene: -; clone size: -; V gene: TRBV5-1; J gene: TRBJ1-2; CDR3 protein: CASSLEGILDYGYTF; CDR3 DNA: TGCGCCAGCAGCTTGGAGGGAATTCTGGACTATGGCTACACCTTC
D gene: -; clone size: many; V gene: TRBV15; J gene: TRBJ1-2; CDR3 protein: CATSRSSGSVGYGYTF; CDR3 DNA: TGTGCCACCAGCAGAAGCTCGGGGTCGGTAGGCTATGGCTACACCTTC
D gene: -; clone size: many; V gene: TRBV20-1; J gene: TRBJ1-2; CDR3 protein: CSASRGGRNYGYTF; CDR3 DNA: TGCAGTGCTAGCAGGGGAGGCCGAAACTATGGCTACACCTTC
D gene: TRBD2; clone size: many; V gene: TRBV20-1; J gene: TRBJ2-5; CDR3 protein: CSAEREGQETQYF; CDR3 DNA: TGCAGTGCTGAGCGGGAGGGACAAGAGACCCAGTACTTC
D gene: -; clone size: many; V gene: TRBV27; J gene: TRBJ1-2; CDR3 protein: CASSNKGDGYTF; CDR3 DNA: TGTGCCAGCAGTAATAAAGGGGATGGCTACACCTTC
D gene: TRBD2; clone size: many; V gene: TRBV5-1; J gene: TRBJ2-7; CDR3 protein: CASRLTAGEVNVQYF; CDR3 DNA: TGCGCCAGCAGATTAACAGCGGGAGAGGTCAACGTGCAGTACTTC
D gene: TRBD1; clone size: many; V gene: TRBV6-2/TRBV6-3; J gene: TRBJ2-1; CDR3 protein: CASKTSTGKAYNEQFF; CDR3 DNA: TGTGCCAGCAAAACCTCGACAGGGAAGGCATACAATGAGCAGTTCTTC
D gene: -; clone size: many; V gene: TRBV5-5; J gene: TRBJ2-1; CDR3 protein: CASSYFIGRSNEQFF; CDR3 DNA: TGTGCCAGCAGCTACTTCATTGGACGCTCCAATGAGCAGTTCTTC
D gene: -; clone size: few; V gene: TRBV6-1; J gene: TRBJ2-2; CDR3 protein: CASRVLGPTGELFF; CDR3 DNA: TGTGCCAGCAGAGTACTAGGCCCCACCGGGGAGCTGTTTTTT
D gene: -; clone size: many; V gene: TRBV21-1; J gene: TRBJ2-7; CDR3 protein: CASTDGGPILYEQYF; CDR3 DNA: TGTGCCAGCACCGATGGGGGGCCCATCCTCTACGAGCAGTACTTC
D gene: -; clone size: many; V gene: TRBV29-1; J gene: TRBJ1-1; CDR3 protein: CSVLEGQLDTEAFF; CDR3 DNA: TGCAGCGTCCTAGAGGGACAATTGGACACTGAAGCTTTCTTT
D gene: TRBD2; clone size: -; V gene: TRBV3-1; J gene: TRBJ2-3; CDR3 protein: CASSRLAGVRSDTQYF; CDR3 DNA: TGTGCCTCCTCCAGACTAGCGGGAGTGAGGTCAGATACGCAGTATTTT
D gene: -; clone size: many; V gene: TRBV12-3/TRBV12-4; J gene: TRBJ2-3; CDR3 protein: CASNGRTDTQYF; CDR3 DNA: TGTGCCAGCAATGGGCGCACAGATACGCAGTATTTT
D gene: TRBD2; clone size: many; V gene: TRBV18; J gene: TRBJ2-7; CDR3 protein: CASSPSSGRWYF; CDR3 DNA: TGTGCCAGCTCACCATCGAGCGGGAGATGGTACTTC
D gene: -; clone size: many; V gene: TRBV28; J gene: TRBJ2-3; CDR3 protein: CASSDETVSTDTQYF; CDR3 DNA: TGTGCCAGCAGTGATGAGACGGTTAGCACAGATACGCAGTATTTT
D gene: -; clone size: few; V gene: TRBV18; J gene: TRBJ2-7; CDR3 protein: CASSPPKGLGEQYF; CDR3 DNA: TGTGCCAGCTCACCACCCAAGGGATTGGGCGAGCAGTACTTC
D gene: -; clone size: many; V gene: TRBV18; J gene: TRBJ2-5; CDR3 protein: CASSPPSGRETQYF; CDR3 DNA: TGTGCCAGCTCACCACCATCAGGGCGGGAGACCCAGTACTTC
D gene: TRBD2; clone size: few; V gene: TRBV3-1; J gene: TRBJ2-7; CDR3 protein: CASSPSGRGGEQYF; CDR3 DNA: TGTGCCAGCAGCCCTAGCGGGAGGGGGGGCGAGCAGTACTTC
D gene: -; clone size: many; V gene: TRBV7-2; J gene: TRBJ2-7; CDR3 protein: CASSLAQGVGQYF; CDR3 DNA: TGTGCCAGCAGCTTAGCCCAGGGTGTTGGGCAGTACTTC
D gene: -; clone size: many; V gene: TRBV28; J gene: TRBJ2-5; CDR3 protein: CASSLLTQGLGETQYF; CDR3 DNA: TGTGCCAGCAGTTTATTGACCCAGGGGCTGGGGGAGACCCAGTACTTC
D gene: -; clone size: many; V gene: TRBV7-2; J gene: TRBJ2-6; CDR3 protein: CASSSRRGGGTSFSGANVLTF; CDR3 DNA: TGTGCCAGCAGTTCCAGGAGGGGAGGGGGCACTTCCTTCTCTGGGGCCAACGTCCTGACTTTC
D gene: -; clone size: many; V gene: TRBV12-3/TRBV12-4; J gene: TRBJ2-1; CDR3 protein: CASRNVDEQFF; CDR3 DNA: TGTGCCAGCAGGAATGTAGATGAGCAGTTCTTC
D gene: TRBD1; clone size: many; V gene: TRBV7-9; J gene: TRBJ2-1; CDR3 protein: CASSFTGETYNEQFF; CDR3 DNA: TGTGCCAGCAGCTTCACAGGGGAAACTTACAATGAGCAGTTCTTC
D gene: -; clone size: many; V gene: TRBV29-1; J gene: TRBJ2-4; CDR3 protein: CSVGWGEAKNIQYF; CDR3 DNA: TGCAGCGTTGGGTGGGGTGAGGCCAAAAACATTCAGTACTTC